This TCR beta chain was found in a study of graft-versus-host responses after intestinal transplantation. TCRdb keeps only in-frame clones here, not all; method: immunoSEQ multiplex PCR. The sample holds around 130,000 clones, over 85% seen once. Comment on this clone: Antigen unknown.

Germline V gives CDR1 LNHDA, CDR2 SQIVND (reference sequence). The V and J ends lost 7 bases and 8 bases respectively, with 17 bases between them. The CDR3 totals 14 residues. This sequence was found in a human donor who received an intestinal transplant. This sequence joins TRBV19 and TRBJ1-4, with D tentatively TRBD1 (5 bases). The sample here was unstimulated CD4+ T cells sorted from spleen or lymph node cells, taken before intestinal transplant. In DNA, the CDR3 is TGTGCCAGTATGGGGGGTTCGGAGGGCGAAAAACTGTTTTTT. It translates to CASMGGSEGEKLFF.